This entry features one TCR beta chain sequence. The sample belongs to a study of T cell responses to AZD1222 COVID-19 vaccine. Repertoires were generated with immunoSEQ multiplex PCR, while TCRdb's copy carries only in-frame clones and drops some. Of about 100,000 clones detected, 80% to 90% appear once; the ten largest clones hold 3.5% to 4.5%. V gave up 6 bases and J gave up 4 bases; unmatched junction bases: 3. This CDR3 contains 14 residues. Germline V gene sequence: CDR1 SNHLY, CDR2 FYNNEI. The receptor was isolated from an adult in good health. Sample: peripheral blood, taken on day 0 of MenACWY control vaccination. V gene TRBV2 combines with J gene TRBJ2-3, with 11 positions matching TRBD2. The CDR3 protein is CASRAGLAADTQYF. CDR3 in DNA: TGTGCCAGCAGGGCGGGACTAGCGGCAGATACGCAGTATTTT.